Listed here are 13 T cell receptor beta chains from one sample, sequenced in a study of shared clonotypes between healthy human individuals. Using immunoSEQ multiplex PCR, the repertoire was profiled, and TCRdb retains in-frame clones only, with some absent. The repertoire holds approximately 250,000 clones, with over 50% as singletons. Material: memory CD4+ T cells sorted from blood. The subset is: CD45RA-negative fraction. The receptors were sampled from a man aged 30-40 years in good health.

V gene TRBV7-2 combines with J gene TRBJ2-7; no definite D call. Trimming stripped 3 bases from V and 4 bases from J, with 13 bases between. This CDR3 contains 14 residues. Germline V gene sequence: CDR1 SGHTA, CDR2 FQGNSA. Here the CDR3 reads CASSFQHLNYEQYF. The DNA for the CDR3 is TGTGCCAGCAGCTTCCAACACCTGAATTACGAGCAGTACTTC.

The chain links TRBV28 to TRBJ2-3, with 12 positions matching TRBD2. The V segment lost 7 bases and the J segment 6 bases; nucleotides outside the gene matches: 14. There are 17 residues in the CDR3. Germline values: CDR1 MDHEN, CDR2 SYDVKM. As DNA, the CDR3 is TGTGCCAGCAACACCCGTGGTACTAGCGGGAGGCCGGATACGCAGTATTTT. This gives the protein CASNTRGTSGRPDTQYF.

On this clone: A read error likely explains this, since a far larger clone differs by one base. Other DNA sequences in this specimen translate into the identical CDR3. The V gene is TRBV11-2, the J gene TRBJ2-1; D is perhaps TRBD1 (5 bases). With 3 bases removed from V and 5 bases from J, the gap between germline ends came to 8 bases. This CDR3 is 13 amino acids long. The germline gives CDR1 SGHAT, CDR2 FQNNGV. CDR3 residues: CASSLGHNNEQFF. In DNA, the CDR3 is TGTGCCAGCAGCTTGGGGCACAACAATGAGCAGTTCTTC. The entire variable domain, with the rest obtained from reference TRBV11-2 and TRBJ2-1, is as follows: EAGVAQSPRYKIIEKRQSVAFWCNPISGHATLYWYQQILGQGPKLLIQFQNNGVVDDSQLPKDRFSAERLKGVDSTLKIQPAKLEDSAVYLCASSLGHNNEQFFGPGTRLTVL.

This clone was picked up one time. A read error may account for a junction end that differs from germline. The V gene is TRBV7-2, the J gene TRBJ2-3; tentatively, D is TRBD2 (6 bases). The CDR3 totals 13 residues. Germline V gene sequence: CDR1 SGHTA, CDR2 FQGNSA. As DNA, the CDR3 is TGTGCCAGCAGCTTAGATACGGGAGCCCGTCAGTGTTTT. Its protein product is CASSLDTGARQCF.

This chain uses TRBV10-2 with TRBJ1-1; D not resolved. The CDR3 totals 14 residues. Trimming cost V 2 bases and J 5 bases, with 12 bases left between them. Germline values: CDR1 WSHSY, CDR2 SAAADI. The CDR3 bases are TGCGCCAGCAGTGAGGCTGGGGTTGGGACTGAAGCTTTCTTT. Its translation is CASSEAGVGTEAFF.

The chain carries TRBV6-6 and TRBJ2-1; TRBD2 matches at 10 bases. CDR3 size: 15 residues. The V gene's germline CDR1 is MNHNY and CDR2 SVGAGI (reference sequence). Germline trimming cut 6 bases from V and 4 bases from J; bases unmatched to any gene: 6. The CDR3 DNA reads as TGTGCCAGCAGCGTCCTAGCGGGAGAGTACAATGAGCAGTTCTTC. Protein product: CASSVLAGEYNEQFF.

Many counts were recorded for this clone. The V gene is TRBV30, the J gene TRBJ1-2; unclear D gene. Germline V gives CDR1 GTSNPN, CDR2 SVGIG (reference sequence). The CDR3 sequence is 13 residues long. Trimming stripped 0 bases from V and 5 bases from J, with 10 bases between. CDR3 loop: CAWSVSMPYGYTF. In DNA, the CDR3 is TGTGCCTGGAGTGTTAGCATGCCGTATGGCTACACCTTC.

The chain uses TRBV27 and TRBJ2-7; D is undetermined. V was trimmed by 5 bases and J by 3 bases, leaving 14 bases between them. CDR1 MNHEY and CDR2 SMNVEV come from the germline V gene (reference sequence). The CDR3 runs to 14 residues. The CDR3 spells CASSHPGPYYEQYF. The DNA of the CDR3 is TGTGCCAGCAGTCACCCGGGTCCCTACTACGAGCAGTACTTC.

The chain employs TRBV9 and TRBJ2-3; 7 bases line up with TRBD1. The V segment lost 4 bases and the J segment 2 bases; nucleotides outside the gene matches: 10. Germline V CDR1 and CDR2: SGDLS, YYNGEE. The CDR3 length is 16 residues. In nucleotides, the CDR3 is TGTGCCAGCAGCCCTCGGAACAGGGGACACACAGATACGCAGTATTTT. As protein: CASSPRNRGHTDTQYF.

The V and J genes are TRBV7-2 and TRBJ2-1, with TRBD2 matching over 10 bases. This CDR3 spans 14 amino acids. CDR1 is SGHTA and CDR2 is FQGNSA in the germline V gene. The junction had 3 bases not matched to a gene; V was cut back by 6 bases and J by 4 bases. As DNA, the CDR3 is TGTGCCAGCAGTCTAGCGGGAGTGTACAATGAGCAGTTCTTC. This gives the protein CASSLAGVYNEQFF.

V and J are TRBV11-3 and TRBJ2-1; TRBD2 matches at 7 bases. With V trimmed by 9 bases and J by 6 bases, 8 bases remained unmatched. The length of the CDR3 is 13 residues. CDR1 is SGHNT, CDR2 YENEEA, per germline. Here the CDR3 reads CASSSRGTNEQFF. CDR3 sequence (DNA): TGTGCCAGTAGTTCGCGGGGGACCAATGAGCAGTTCTTC.

The chain recombines TRBV19 with TRBJ2-7; the match to TRBD2 covers 12 bases. J lost 6 bases, V lost 6 bases, and 9 bases had no gene match. Germline loops: CDR1 LNHDA, CDR2 SQIVND (reference sequence). The CDR3 totals 15 residues. Written as DNA, the CDR3 is TGTGCCAGTAGGGATCTAGCGGGAGGGCCTTCCGAGCAGTACTTC. Protein product: CASRDLAGGPSEQYF.

This chain links TRBV10-2 with TRBJ2-3; 7 bases map to TRBD2. Germline V lookup: CDR1 WSHSY, CDR2 SAAADI. The CDR3 has 14 amino acids. V dropped 7 bases and J dropped 2; count of bases not matched to a gene: 6. The CDR3 loop reads CASTTSVITDTQYF. DNA for the CDR3: TGCGCCAGCACAACTAGCGTAATCACAGATACGCAGTATTTT.